Each of the 26 T cell receptor beta chains below was sequenced from the same sample in a study of graft-versus-host responses after intestinal transplantation. For these receptors, no antigen is known. TCRdb's copy holds only in-frame clones and misses some; the assay was immunoSEQ multiplex PCR. The sample contains some 110,000 clones, 85% to 95% of which appear only once. Here the sequenced sample was unstimulated CD8+ T cells sorted from spleen or lymph node cells, taken before transplant. These receptors were taken from a human donor who was the organ donor for an intestinal transplant.

The rearrangement joins TRBV27 to TRBJ2-1, with D possibly TRBD1 on 5 matching bases. With 8 bases removed from V and 2 bases from J, the gap between germline ends came to 19 bases. The germline CDR1 and CDR2 sequences are MNHEY and SMNVEV (reference sequence). The CDR3 consists of 16 residues. The CDR3 loop is CASRQGAESTYNEQFF. The CDR3 DNA is TGTGCCAGCCGTCAAGGGGCGGAGAGCACCTACAATGAGCAGTTCTTC.

V gene TRBV5-5 combines with J gene TRBJ2-7; D is unresolved. V was trimmed by 1 base and J by 4 bases, leaving 9 bases between them. The CDR3 consists of 13 residues. The germline CDR1 and CDR2 sequences are SGHKS and YYEKEE (reference sequence). CDR3 sequence: CASSLWQLYEQYF. The CDR3, as DNA: TGTGCCAGCAGCTTGTGGCAGCTTTACGAGCAGTACTTC. The full variable domain, its missing parts supplied by reference TRBV5-5 and TRBJ2-7, is DAGVTQSPTHLIKTRGQQVTLRCSPISGHKSVSWYQQVLGQGPQFIFQYYEKEERGRGNFPDRFSARQFPNYSSELNVNALLLGDSALYLCASSLWQLYEQYFGPGTRLTVT.

The gene calls are TRBV4-1 and TRBJ1-1, with D unclear. V was trimmed by 3 bases and J by 3 bases, leaving 8 bases between them. This CDR3 spans 13 amino acids. CDR1 MGHRA and CDR2 YSYEKL come from the germline V gene. As DNA, the CDR3 is TGCGCCAGCAGCCAGCTTGCGCACACTGAAGCTTTCTTT. Translation gives CASSQLAHTEAFF.

CDR3 protein: CATLRGDEQYF. The CDR3 DNA follows: TGTGCCACCTTACGAGGTGACGAGCAGTACTTC. The chain employs TRBV28 and TRBJ2-7; unclear D gene. Trimming stripped 10 bases from V and 5 bases from J, with 12 bases between. Per the germline V gene, CDR1 is MDHEN and CDR2 is SYDVKM. This CDR3 contains 11 residues. The full variable domain, in which reference TRBV28 and TRBJ2-7 provide the parts outside the CDR3, is DVKVTQSSRYLVKRTGEKVFLECVQDMDHENMFWYRQDPGLGLRLIYFSYDVKMKEKGDIPEGYSVSREKKERFSLILESASTNQTSMYLCATLRGDEQYFGPGTRLTVT.

Only one count was recorded for this clone. The chain combines TRBV4-1 with TRBJ2-7; 7 nucleotides agree with TRBD2. CDR3 length: 17 residues. J was trimmed by 5 bases and V by 0 bases; bases with no gene match: 13. Germline assignment: CDR1 MGHRA and CDR2 YSYEKL. The CDR3 loop is CASSQEGTGGYNNEQYF. DNA of the CDR3: TGCGCCAGCAGCCAAGAAGGTACGGGAGGATATAATAACGAGCAGTACTTC.

This sequence joins TRBV27 and TRBJ1-2; 9 bases are a match to TRBD1. J gave up 4 bases and V 6 bases, and 6 bases lay outside the gene matches. From germline, CDR1 is MNHEY and CDR2 SMNVEV (reference sequence). The CDR3 covers 14 residues. The CDR3 here is CASRGQGRGYGYTF. CDR3 bases: TGTGCCAGCAGGGGACAGGGCAGGGGCTATGGCTACACCTTC.

The rearrangement joins TRBV29-1 to TRBJ2-3; possibly TRBD1 for D (6 bases). Germline lookup yields CDR1 SQVTM and CDR2 ANQGSEA. V was clipped by 6 bases and J by 4 bases, with 8 bases between them. CDR3 length: 11 amino acids. CDR3 sequence: CSVYRADTQYF. The CDR3 nucleotides read TGCAGCGTCTACAGGGCAGATACGCAGTATTTT.

The chain uses TRBV27 and TRBJ2-7; D perhaps matches TRBD2 (6 bases). Looked up from germline, CDR1 is MNHEY and CDR2 is SMNVEV (reference sequence). Trimming removed 5 bases from V and 7 bases from J, with 9 bases in between. CDR3 length: 11 residues. Here the CDR3 DNA reads TGTGCCAGCAGTCGGGGGAAGGAGCAGTACTTC. It translates to CASSRGKEQYF.

The count of this clone is one. The V gene is TRBV4-3, the J gene TRBJ2-7; D is uncertain. V dropped 4 bases and J dropped 0 bases, with 7 bases sitting between them. CDR1 LGHNA and CDR2 YSLEER come from the germline V gene. The CDR3 extends over 13 amino acids. CDR3 residues: CASSLRYSYEQYF. As DNA, the CDR3 is TGCGCCAGCAGCCTCCGTTACTCCTACGAGCAGTACTTC.

The chain has TRBV27 and TRBJ1-5; D uncertain. The CDR3 sequence is 13 residues long. Looked up from germline, CDR1 is MNHEY and CDR2 is SMNVEV (reference sequence). Trimming took off 2 bases at V and 4 bases at J, with 6 bases between the two ends. The CDR3 bases are TGTGCCAGCAGTTTAGGGATTAATCAGCCCCAGCATTTT. This encodes CASSLGINQPQHF.

The chain couples TRBV14 to TRBJ1-1; D is unclear. From germline, CDR1 is SGHDN and CDR2 FVKESK. V was clipped by 4 bases and J by 7 bases, with 7 bases between them. The CDR3 sequence is 11 residues long. As DNA, the CDR3 is TGTGCCAGCAGCCGATATAATGAAGCTTTCTTT. Amino acids: CASSRYNEAFF.

The V and J genes are TRBV6-5 and TRBJ1-4, with TRBD1 identical over 7 bases. The CDR3 is 14 amino acids. Per germline, CDR1 MNHEY and CDR2 SVGAGI. Trimming took 5 bases from V and 7 from J; bases not matched to a gene: 7. The CDR3 nucleotides are TGTGCCAGCAGTAAGACCGGGACAGCTGAAAAACTGTTTTTT. As protein: CASSKTGTAEKLFF.

A single count supports this clone. The chain joins TRBV6-5 to TRBJ2-7; no clear D. CDR1 is MNHEY, CDR2 SVGAGI, per germline. Deletions cut 2 bases from V and 2 bases from J, with 7 bases between. The CDR3 is 13 amino acids. CDR3: CASSYDSAYEQYF. In nucleotides, the CDR3 is TGTGCCAGCAGTTACGATTCGGCCTACGAGCAGTACTTC.

The chain joins TRBV11-2 to TRBJ1-1; 10 bases agree with TRBD1. Trimming removed 3 bases from V and 5 bases from J; junction bases left unmatched: 6. CDR3 size: 15 residues. CDR1 is SGHAT and CDR2 is FQNNGV in the germline V gene. The CDR3, as DNA: TGTGCCAGCAGCTTCCGGGACAGGGGCAGTACTGAAGCTTTCTTT. Its translation: CASSFRDRGSTEAFF.

CDR3 DNA: TGTGCCAGCAGTTACTCGGCTAGCGAGACACGGGGTGAGCAGTTCTTC. Translated, it gives CASSYSASETRGEQFF. The chain couples TRBV6-5 to TRBJ2-1, with a weak D call TRBD2 (6 bases). The V gene's germline CDR1 is MNHEY and CDR2 SVGAGI. V shed 0 bases and J shed 9 bases, with 18 bases lying between them. The CDR3 has 16 amino acids.

The chain employs TRBV27 and TRBJ2-6, with D unclear. The CDR3 extends over 14 amino acids. The V end lost 5 bases, the J end lost 1 base, and 6 bases lay between the germline ends. Germline lookup yields CDR1 MNHEY and CDR2 SMNVEV (reference sequence). The CDR3 spells CASSPHSGANVLTF. The CDR3 DNA follows: TGTGCCAGCAGTCCGCATTCTGGGGCCAACGTCCTGACTTTC.

The chain couples TRBV29-1 to TRBJ2-5, with 10 bases aligning to TRBD2. Trimming at V came to 3 bases and at J to 4 bases, leaving 8 bases not matched to a gene. CDR3 length equals 15 residues. CDR1 and CDR2 from the germline V gene are SQVTM and ANQGSEA. CDR3 protein: CSVDGATSGRETQYF. The CDR3 DNA follows: TGCAGCGTTGACGGGGCGACTAGCGGGCGAGAGACCCAGTACTTC.

The chain combines TRBV4-2 with TRBJ1-4; D is unresolved. Germline CDR1 is LGHNA and CDR2 is YNFKEQ. V was cut by 0 bases and J by 6 bases, with 14 bases left in between. The CDR3 spans 16 residues. The DNA for the CDR3 is TGTGCCAGCAGCCAAGAAGAAAAGGCACGGTATGAAAAACTGTTTTTT. It codes for CASSQEEKARYEKLFF.

V is TRBV7-7 and J is TRBJ2-7; 10 bases agree with TRBD1. The CDR3 contains 15 residues. The J segment lost 2 bases and the V segment lost 3 bases, leaving 4 bases of the junction unmatched. Germline V gene sequence: CDR1 SSHAT, CDR2 FNYEAQ (reference sequence). The CDR3 region has the DNA TGTGCCAGCAGCTTGGGACAGGGGCCCGCCTACGAGCAGTACTTC. This gives the protein CASSLGQGPAYEQYF.

The gene calls are TRBV30 and TRBJ2-7; the D gene could be TRBD1 or TRBD2 (5 bases each). This CDR3 comprises 16 residues. V was trimmed by 2 bases and J by 0 bases, leaving 17 bases between them. Germline CDR1 reads GTSNPN; CDR2 reads SVGIG (reference sequence). This chain's CDR3 is CAWSPWDLSISYEQYF. The CDR3 DNA reads as TGTGCCTGGAGTCCCTGGGACCTTTCTATCTCCTACGAGCAGTACTTC.

CDR3: CASSLGQGDGQPQHF. CDR3 nucleotide sequence: TGCGCCAGCAGCCTCGGACAGGGGGATGGTCAGCCCCAGCATTTT. The genes are TRBV4-1 and TRBJ1-5, with TRBD1 identical over 10 bases. V was clipped by 4 bases and J by 6 bases; unmatched bases: 6. Germline loops: CDR1 MGHRA, CDR2 YSYEKL. The CDR3 totals 15 residues.

For this clone: Other DNA sequences in this sample translate to the same CDR3. The V gene is TRBV11-2, the J gene TRBJ2-3; TRBD1 matches at 9 bases. The CDR3 totals 15 residues. Trimming at V came to 3 bases and at J to 1 base, leaving 2 bases not matched to a gene. Germline lookup yields CDR1 SGHAT and CDR2 FQNNGV. CDR3 in DNA: TGTGCCAGCAGCTTTCGGGACAGGGGCACAGATACGCAGTATTTT. It codes for CASSFRDRGTDTQYF. The complete variable domain, with remaining parts taken from reference TRBV11-2 and TRBJ2-3, reads EAGVAQSPRYKIIEKRQSVAFWCNPISGHATLYWYQQILGQGPKLLIQFQNNGVVDDSQLPKDRFSAERLKGVDSTLKIQPAKLEDSAVYLCASSFRDRGTDTQYFGPGTRLTVL.

This clone occurred once. This chain uses TRBV21-1 with TRBJ2-5; TRBD1, the D gene given by the table, was not confirmed from the DNA. TRBV21-1 is recorded as a pseudogene. The CDR3 is 14 amino acids. CDR3 nucleotides: TGTGCCAGCAGCAGAGGGAAAGGGGGAGAGACCCAGTACTTC. The encoded protein is CASSRGKGGETQYF.

This chain connects TRBV2 to TRBJ2-3, with 8 bases that match TRBD2. Losses at the gene ends were 7 bases for V and 2 bases for J; bases not matched to a gene: 11. Germline CDR1 reads SNHLY; CDR2 reads FYNNEI. The CDR3 runs 16 residues. For the CDR3, the DNA is TGTGCCAGCAATAACCTAGCGGGTTATAACACAGATACGCAGTATTTT. Its protein is CASNNLAGYNTDTQYF.

The chain is built from TRBV27 and TRBJ2-5; TRBD1 or TRBD2 may be the D gene (5 bases each). The germline CDR1 and CDR2 sequences are MNHEY and SMNVEV (reference sequence). This CDR3 comprises 15 residues. With 5 bases removed from V and 5 bases from J, the gap between germline ends came to 18 bases. In DNA, the CDR3 is TGTGCCAGCAGTGGGGGAAGGCTGTCACGGGAGACCCAGTACTTC. It encodes CASSGGRLSRETQYF.

This clone was detected once. This rearrangement joins TRBV27 to TRBJ1-5; D ambiguous. Trimming took 2 bases from V and 1 from J, leaving 9 bases between them. CDR1 and CDR2 (germline): MNHEY, SMNVEV (reference sequence). This CDR3 has 15 amino acids. The CDR3 bases are TGTGCCAGCAGTTTAGGGCAGGCGAGCAATCAGCCCCAGCATTTT. Translation gives CASSLGQASNQPQHF.